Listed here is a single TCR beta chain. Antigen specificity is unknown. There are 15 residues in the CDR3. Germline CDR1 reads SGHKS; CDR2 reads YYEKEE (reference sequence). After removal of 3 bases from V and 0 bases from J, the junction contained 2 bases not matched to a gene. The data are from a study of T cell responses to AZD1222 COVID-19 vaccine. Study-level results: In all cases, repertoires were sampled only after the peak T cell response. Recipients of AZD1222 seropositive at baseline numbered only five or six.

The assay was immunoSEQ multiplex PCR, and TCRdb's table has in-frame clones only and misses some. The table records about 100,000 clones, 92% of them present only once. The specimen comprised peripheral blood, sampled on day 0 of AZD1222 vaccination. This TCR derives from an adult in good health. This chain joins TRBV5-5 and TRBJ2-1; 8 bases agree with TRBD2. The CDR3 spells CASSSSGSSYNEQFF. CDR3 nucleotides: TGTGCCAGCAGCTCAAGCGGGAGCTCCTACAATGAGCAGTTCTTC.